A selection of T cell receptor beta chains follows, all from one sample in a study of blood T cell repertoires in COVID-19. Clones were sequenced by immunoSEQ multiplex PCR, and TCRdb holds only the in-frame ones, with some missing. The sample includes some 340,000 clones, around 87% seen only once; the top ten take 5.3%. Sequencing was done on a sample of PBMCs or T cells enriched from blood (not recorded which). The receptors shown here come from a woman younger than 45 who had recovered from COVID-19. CDR3s include the opening cysteine and the closing phenylalanine or tryptophan. Each record gives: clone size, D gene, V gene, J gene, CDR3 protein, CDR3 DNA. A D gene is named only where the DNA matches it firmly. The size of a clone is reported for some rows only, either as once, few or many, or as a class for expanded clones.

once	-	TRBV10-2	TRBJ2-5	CATKSRKETQYF	TGCGCCACCAAGTCTAGGAAAGAGACCCAGTACTTC
-	TRBD2	TRBV9	TRBJ2-1	CASSVTGLAYNEQFF	TGTGCCAGCAGCGTTACGGGACTAGCATACAATGAGCAGTTCTTC
-	-	TRBV7-6	TRBJ2-3	CASSPRLNTQYF	TGTGCCAGCAGCCCTAGATTAAATACGCAGTATTTT
-	TRBD2	TRBV6-1	TRBJ2-5	CASSEGEGPETQYF	TGTGCCAGCAGTGAAGGGGAGGGGCCGGAGACCCAGTACTTC
-	TRBD1	TRBV5-1	TRBJ2-7	CASSSSTGLYEQYF	TGCGCCAGCAGCTCGTCGACAGGGTTGTACGAGCAGTACTTC
-	-	TRBV29-1	TRBJ1-2	CSVDEGSANYGYTF	TGCAGCGTTGACGAGGGTAGTGCGAACTATGGCTACACCTTC
once	-	TRBV6-2/TRBV6-3	TRBJ1-6	CASSYGYAERNSPLHF	TGTGCCAGCAGTTACGGATACGCGGAGAGGAATTCACCCCTCCACTTT
-	TRBD1	TRBV7-2	TRBJ1-2	CASSFLSRGQGHGYTF	TGTGCCAGCAGCTTCCTATCCCGGGGACAGGGACATGGCTACACCTTC
-	-	TRBV6-5	TRBJ2-3	CASAGGTDTQYF	TGTGCCAGCGCCGGGGGCACAGATACGCAGTATTTT
once	-	TRBV12-3/TRBV12-4	TRBJ2-1	CASRDSTAGEQFF	TGTGCCAGCAGGGACTCGACTGCTGGTGAGCAGTTCTTC
-	-	TRBV4-1	TRBJ1-3	CASSPLLGGNTIYF	TGCGCCAGCAGCCCACTTCTCGGGGGAAACACCATATATTTT